One and the same sample provided the 9 T cell receptor beta chains below, sequenced in a study of response to subunit inactivated influenza vaccine. Via MiXCR, TCRdb re-called the RT-PCR reads, giving one row per CDR3 protein. This sample yields 540,000 or so distinct CDR3 sequences, of which approximately 13% are seen a single time; 10% to 15% belongs to the top ten. The material sequenced was PBMCs from blood, taken 35 to 45 days after vaccination. Receptors originate from a man between 45 and 60 years old who received an inactivated influenza vaccine.

Only a few counts were recorded for this clonotype. The rearrangement uses TRBV10-3 and TRBJ2-7; TRBD1 or TRBD2 may be the D gene (5 bases each). This CDR3 has 13 residues. The V and J ends lost 10 bases and 4 bases respectively, with 17 bases between them. CDR1 ENHRY and CDR2 SYGVKD come from the germline V gene. The CDR3 nucleotides read TGTGCCACCTCCCCCGGGACCGGGTACGAGCAGTACTTC. Its protein is CATSPGTGYEQYF.

This clonotype has just a few counts. The V call is TRBV20-1, the J call TRBJ2-3; 10 bases align to TRBD2. Germline CDR1 and CDR2: DFQATT and SNEGSKA (reference sequence). Germline trimming cut 4 bases from V and 4 bases from J; bases unmatched to any gene: 5. The CDR3 extends over 14 amino acids. This CDR3 reads CSATLAGASDTQYF. CDR3 nucleotide sequence: TGCAGTGCTACCCTAGCGGGGGCTTCAGATACGCAGTATTTT.

V usage is TRBV29-1 and J usage is TRBJ2-1, with 10 bases aligning to TRBD2. Germline loops: CDR1 SQVTM, CDR2 ANQGSEA. There are 14 residues in the CDR3. Trimming at V came to 7 bases and at J to 7 bases, leaving 10 bases not matched to a gene. The CDR3 is CSAHWSGRGNEQFF. CDR3 sequence (DNA): TGCAGCGCCCATTGGAGCGGGAGGGGTAATGAGCAGTTCTTC.

The V gene is TRBV10-3, the J gene TRBJ2-3; 9 nucleotides line up with TRBD2. The V and J ends lost 0 bases and 4 bases, in that order; junction bases with no gene match: 8. The CDR3 covers 17 residues. Germline values: CDR1 ENHRY, CDR2 SYGVKD. The CDR3 reads CAISESVNSGRADTQYF. CDR3 coding DNA: TGTGCCATCAGTGAGTCGGTGAATAGCGGGAGAGCAGATACGCAGTATTTT.

In this sample, this clonotype turned up a few times. This sequence joins TRBV20-1 and TRBJ1-5, with D unresolved. The CDR3 is 12 residues long. The V end lost 5 bases, the J end lost 7 bases, and 12 bases lay between the germline ends. Germline V gives CDR1 DFQATT, CDR2 SNEGSKA (reference sequence). The CDR3 sequence is CSAEHPTQPQHF. The CDR3, as DNA: TGCAGTGCTGAACACCCAACGCAGCCCCAGCATTTT.

This clonotype was seen a few times. The rearrangement joins TRBV15 to TRBJ2-3; the D gene is possibly TRBD2 (6 bases). CDR3 length equals 16 residues. V shed 1 base and J shed 0 bases, with 11 bases lying between them. Looked up from germline, CDR1 is LNHNV and CDR2 is YYDKDF (reference sequence). The CDR3 DNA sequence: TGTGCCACCAGCAGAGGGTTGGGGGGTAGCACAGATACGCAGTATTTT. Translation gives CATSRGLGGSTDTQYF. Supplemented by reference TRBV15 and TRBJ2-3, the full variable domain reads DAMVIQNPRYQVTQFGKPVTLSCSQTLNHNVMYWYQQKSSQAPKLLFHYYDKDFNNEADTPDNFQSRRPNTSFCFLDIRSPGLGDTAMYLCATSRGLGGSTDTQYFGPGTRLTVL.

This clonotype has more than one count but fewer than ten. V and J are TRBV20-1 and TRBJ2-5, with 7 bases lining up with TRBD2. This CDR3 spans 15 amino acids. Per the germline V gene, CDR1 is DFQATT and CDR2 is SNEGSKA (reference sequence). The V gene end was trimmed by 5 bases and the J gene end by 5 bases; junction bases not matched to a gene: 14. The CDR3 spells CSAPRTRARRETQYF. The CDR3 DNA reads TGCAGTGCTCCCAGGACTAGAGCGCGTCGGGAGACCCAGTACTTC.

This clonotype came up a few times. The genes are TRBV4-3 and TRBJ2-3; D is possibly TRBD1 or TRBD2 (6 bases each). Germline loops: CDR1 LGHNA, CDR2 YSLEER. The CDR3 covers 16 residues. V gave up 0 bases and J gave up 2 bases, with 12 bases separating them. The CDR3 nucleotides read TGCGCCAGCAGCCAAGATAGAGGGGGGACCACAGATACGCAGTATTTT. This encodes CASSQDRGGTTDTQYF.

This clonotype was detected ten times or more. The rearrangement uses TRBV28 and TRBJ2-2, with 8 bases matching TRBD2. The V segment lost 8 bases and the J segment 5 bases; nucleotides outside the gene matches: 4. The CDR3 is 13 residues long. Germline lookup yields CDR1 MDHEN and CDR2 SYDVKM. The CDR3, as DNA: TGTGCCAGCCTGAGCGGGAGTACCGGGGAGCTGTTTTTT. Translation gives CASLSGSTGELFF.